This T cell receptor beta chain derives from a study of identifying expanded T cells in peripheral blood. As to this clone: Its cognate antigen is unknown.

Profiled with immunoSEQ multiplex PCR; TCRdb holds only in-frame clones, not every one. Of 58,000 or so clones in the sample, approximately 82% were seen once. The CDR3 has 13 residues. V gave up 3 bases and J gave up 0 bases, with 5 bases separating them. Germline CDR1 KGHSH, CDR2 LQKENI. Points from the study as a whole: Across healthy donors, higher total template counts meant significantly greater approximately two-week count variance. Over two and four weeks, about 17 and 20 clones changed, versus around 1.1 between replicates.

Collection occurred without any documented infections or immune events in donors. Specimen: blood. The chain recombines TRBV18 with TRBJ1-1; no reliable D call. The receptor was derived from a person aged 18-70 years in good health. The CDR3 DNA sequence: TGTGCCAGCTCACCGGGGTTGAACACTGAAGCTTTCTTT. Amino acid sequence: CASSPGLNTEAFF.